This T cell receptor beta chain is from a study of cytomegalovirus exposure and HLA in healthy donors (dated by TCRdb to about 2017). Study-level background: An earlier analysis of 587 of the donors reported approximately 280 Gb of sequence data and 95 million to 130 million unique TCR beta sequences obtained from 150 million to 200 million T cells. About 300 gigabases of sequencing data and 70 million to 100 million unique TCR sequences made up an early release that covered approximately 620 HLA-typed donors. Among the approximately 400 genotyped donors, 75% to 90% belonged to the genetic ancestry cluster associated with self-reported Caucasian donors. The aim of the study was to test whether cataloging public T cell receptors could identify signatures of past pathogen exposure. The study profiled the T cell repertoires of 550 to 700 subjects by immunosequencing and related them to cytomegalovirus serostatus. In addition to the first cohort of approximately 670 subjects, a separate validation cohort of 120 different subjects was used. To predict cytomegalovirus infection status, the study combined high-throughput TCR immunosequencing, statistical association of individual TCRs with disease status, and machine learning. A later analysis re-analyzed previously published TCR beta repertoires from hundreds of donors and added high-resolution HLA genotyping to study TCR occurrence patterns. The later analysis used no new phenotypic data to find candidate immune exposures, relying instead on TCR beta sequences and their occurrence across donors. An earlier analysis of 587 of the donors used high-throughput TCR beta sequencing to judge whether each TCR beta V gene segment behaved as functional or pseudogenic. Alongside the repertoire data, information on donor age, sex, ethnicity and CMV serostatus was compiled. In a later genetic analysis, genome-wide SNP genotypes for about three fifths of the roughly 670 donors were used, and that subset was treated as a discovery cohort. All discovery cohort repertoires had been generated using a single sequencing platform. Both class I and class II loci were covered by HLA typing, at four-digit resolution. The number of donors typed differed by locus, with 629-630 for A, B, C, DRB1 and DQB1, more than 500 for DQA1, approximately 580 for DPA1, and 450 to 480 for DPB1. Several DR-DQ haplotypes were treated as single units for association and clustering because of strong linkage in the cohort. Across approximately 400 genotyped donors of the cohort, an average of roughly 230,000 unique TCR beta nucleotide sequences per donor were sequenced, and 15% to 20% of those sequences were non-productive.

Receptors were amplified or captured by the immunoSEQ multiplex PCR assay. The multiplex PCR relied on a mix of 60 forward primers for TCR Vbeta segments and 13 reverse primers for TCR Jbeta segments. A multiplex PCR assay on genomic DNA amplified the CDR3 region of rearranged TCR beta genes. On the Illumina HiSeq System, the amplified TCR beta libraries were sequenced as 87-base-pair reads. The study's own analysis went as follows. Across the 500 to 700 repertoires, a later analysis counted some 80 million unique TCR beta chains, 8.5 million to 12 million of which were shared by at least two donors. A nearest-neighbor algorithm error-corrected the raw reads and collapsed the reads into unique sequences, merging closely related sequences to remove PCR and sequencing errors. CDR3 sequences were aligned to IMGT reference sequences to assign V, D and J gene segments. For a sequence to be retained, a match of at least six nucleotides to both a V gene segment and a J gene segment was required. A rearrangement counted as productive if the CDR3 had no stop codons and remained in frame with V and J, and every other rearrangement counted as non-productive. CDR3 was defined by IMGT convention, running from the second conserved V-encoded cysteine to the conserved J-encoded phenylalanine. The earlier analysis of about 620 of the donors excluded sequences that lacked an unambiguous match to a single V gene segment. In an earlier analysis of several hundred of the donors, a V segment was called functional when productive rearrangements were above 56.7%, and segregating when the standard deviation between donors exceeded 5%. A statistical classification framework was built for diagnosing cytomegalovirus status from the catalog of TCR beta chain sequences. V and J gene assignment, in a later analysis, came from comparing TCR nucleotide sequences with IMGT/GENE-DB human TR gene sequences. A later analysis assigned CDR3 sequences and most-parsimonious VDJ recombination scenarios with the TCRdist pipeline. In a later analysis, each TCR beta chain was defined by its CDR3 amino acid sequence together with its V-gene family, and reads without a unique V-gene family were excluded. A later analysis removed several hundred highly shared, low-generation-probability nucleotide sequences to deal with suspected cross-contamination and a sequencing artifact. A later analysis calculated a clonal expansion index for each public chain from normalized within-repertoire ranks of inferred template counts. In a later analysis, generation probabilities were computed using a VDJ recombination model fitted to out-of-frame rearrangements, and the results were checked against IGoR. A later analysis scored TCR-TCR, TCR-HLA and TCR-CMV co-occurrence with hypergeometric tests, applying a repertoire-size bias correction to TCR pairs. A later analysis estimated false discovery rates by permuting HLA or CMV assignments 20 times. A later analysis grouped co-occurring TCRs with DBSCAN, adding TCRdist sequence similarity when clustering within HLA-allele-positive subsets. Repertoires with fewer than 30,000 or more than 120,000 public chains were left out of co-occurrence clustering, as were five repertoires with anomalous nucleotide sharing. Not all clones reach the TCRdb copy of this immuneACCESS table, which keeps in-frame sequences only. Checked studies attribute under half of the gap to unresolved V genes and leave the rest unexplained. Clonal size and the V and J genes are those of that table, whereas D and trimming came from the DNA. The sample table contains 150,000 to 200,000 clones; only one count was recorded for roughly 84% of them. More than 2% of the sample is taken by the ten largest.

On this clone itself: This clone's antigen is unknown. No base quality information exists; no much larger clone differs at one position.

After removal of 0 bases from V and 5 bases from J, the junction retains 9 bases not matched to a gene. The CDR3 measures 17 amino acids from cysteine to phenylalanine. The kept DNA is CDR3 alone, 51 bases in frame from the first base. The germline V gene encodes CDR1 SGHTA and CDR2 FQGNSA. General conclusions and limits of the study: A cluster of highly shared sequence variants was judged likely to be a technical artifact of the sequencing pipeline. The authors suggested that the approach could potentially be generalized to other disease states and immunological phenotypes. A total of 164 TCR beta chains were listed by the study as associated with cytomegalovirus. Linkage disequilibrium might explain the correlated functional status among segregating V segments, but an unknown experimental factor could not be excluded. Roughly uniform sequencing depth across donors was assumed in presence/absence analyses, although this assumption may not hold. In a later analysis, 16,951 TCR beta sequences were associated with specific HLA alleles at a false discovery rate of 0.05. The only immune exposure information available for the cohort was CMV serostatus. A later analysis found that TCR association rates varied across HLA loci, with DRB1 alleles showing the most associated TCRs and HLA-C alleles the fewest. Strong co-occurrence of HLA alleles, especially DR and DQ, made assigning TCR associations to individual alleles difficult. Across donors, most TCR sequences were observed very rarely, whereas some public TCRs were present in many individuals. The classifier was reported to diagnose cytomegalovirus status with high specificity and sensitivity in both the original cohort and the validation cohort. In a later analysis, HLA-associated TCR beta chains were found to be more clonally expanded and to have lower generation probabilities than equally common non-associated chains. The cohort was sequenced for TCR beta chains only, and without alpha or paired-chain data the features that could be detected were limited. A later genetic analysis associated a missense DCLRE1C variant with V-gene and J-gene trimming of TCR beta chains, and an independent cohort replicated the association. Because counts were too low, seventeen rarely observed V segments, including chromosome 9 orphons, were left out of the earlier analysis of roughly 600 of the donors. The 87-base-pair reads could not distinguish some IMGT-functional V segments, including TRBV6-2 and TRBV6-3, so those segments were excluded. A few of the identified cytomegalovirus-associated TCR beta chains were confirmed in vitro to be specific for cytomegalovirus antigens. HLA typing was unavailable for some donors at each locus, so association tests used only the typed subset. Compared with the 666-donor mean, donors in an Asian-associated ancestry cluster had fewer N-insertions in productive TCRs, according to a later genetic analysis. According to a later analysis, parvovirus B19, influenza, CMV and Epstein-Barr virus appeared linked to several top co-occurrence clusters. A further reported finding was that TCR beta sequences accurately predicted the HLA-A and HLA-B alleles for most subjects in the first cohort. Broadly in line with IMGT annotations, most TCR beta V segments showed up in productive rearrangements about 90% or about 30% of the time in an earlier analysis of a few hundred of the donors. Most CMV-associated TCR beta chains appeared to be HLA-restricted in a later analysis, and the HLA associations seemed to be driven largely by CMV exposure.

The cohort consisted of hundreds of healthy bone marrow donors. At the time of sampling, all cohort members were nominally healthy, though unrecorded immune exposures were likely present. The donor was CMV seropositive and was included in the group of some 290 seropositive cohort members. A peripheral blood sample was provided by each donor, and peripheral blood mononuclear cells were used for TCR beta sequencing. The Qiagen DNeasy Blood Extraction Kit was used to extract genomic DNA from the blood cell samples. The sequencing input was PBMCs. Recombination connected TRBV7-2 to TRBJ2-5; 10 central nucleotides agree with TRBD2. This receptor was taken from a young man in good health and CMV-seropositive. The DNA sequence is as follows: TGTGCCAGCAGCTTAGCGTTCAGCGGGGGGGCCGAGGAGACCCAGTACTTC. This gives the protein CASSLAFSGGAEETQYF.